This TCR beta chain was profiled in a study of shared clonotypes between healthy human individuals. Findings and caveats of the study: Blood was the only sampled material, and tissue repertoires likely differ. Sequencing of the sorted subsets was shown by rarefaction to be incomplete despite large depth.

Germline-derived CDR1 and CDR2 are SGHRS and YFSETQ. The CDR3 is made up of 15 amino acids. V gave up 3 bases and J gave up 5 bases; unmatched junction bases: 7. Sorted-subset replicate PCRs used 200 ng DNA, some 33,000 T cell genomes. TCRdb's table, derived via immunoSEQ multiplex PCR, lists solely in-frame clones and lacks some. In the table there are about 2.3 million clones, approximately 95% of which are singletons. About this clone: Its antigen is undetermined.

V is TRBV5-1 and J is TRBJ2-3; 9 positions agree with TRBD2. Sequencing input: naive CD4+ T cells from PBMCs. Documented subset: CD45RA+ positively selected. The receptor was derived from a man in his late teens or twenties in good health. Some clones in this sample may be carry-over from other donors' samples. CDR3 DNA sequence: TGCGCCAGCAGCTCCTTAGCGGGAGTGGTAGATACGCAGTATTTT. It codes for CASSSLAGVVDTQYF.